This T cell receptor beta chain was identified during a study of PD-1 blockade in classical Hodgkin lymphoma. Produced via immunoSEQ multiplex PCR; TCRdb's table is partial and in-frame only. This table has 50,000 or so clones, approximately 73% appearing once. For this clone: Its specificity is not known.

Findings and limits, study-wide: The CD4+ diversity rise by C4D1 was clearest in complete responders.

V lost 7 bases, J lost 2 bases, and 8 bases stayed unmatched. CDR3 size: 15 residues. CDR1 is MNHEY, CDR2 SVGAGI, per germline. Each patient's relapse followed autologous stem cell transplantation, and brentuximab vedotin exposure varied. J is TRBJ2-7 and V is TRBV6-5; 10 bases fit TRBD1. Sequencing was performed on peripheral blood mononuclear cells (PBMCs), taken before the second cycle of nivolumab. The clonotype originates from a human donor with classical Hodgkin lymphoma. The CDR3 nucleotides are TGTGCCAGCACCACCCGGGGGACAGGGGCCTACGAGCAGTACTTC. Translating gives CASTTRGTGAYEQYF.